These 16 T cell receptor beta chains were all obtained from the same sample, sequenced in a study of T cell responses to AZD1222 COVID-19 vaccine. The table came from immunoSEQ multiplex PCR; TCRdb's copy has only in-frame clones and leaves some out. Here the sample spans over 150,000 clones, roughly nine tenths being singletons. The sequences come from peripheral blood, collected 28 days after the second AZD1222 dose. The receptors stem from an adult who received the AZD1222 COVID-19 vaccine.

The rearrangement links TRBV27 to TRBJ1-2; D unclear. Looked up from germline, CDR1 is MNHEY and CDR2 is SMNVEV (reference sequence). V lost 0 bases and J lost 0, with 14 bases in between. CDR3 length: 17 amino acids. The chain's CDR3 is CASSLSWRGVANYGYTF. CDR3 nucleotides: TGTGCCAGCAGTTTATCGTGGCGAGGAGTAGCTAACTATGGCTACACCTTC.

The gene calls are TRBV9 and TRBJ1-1, with 9 bases that match TRBD1. Germline loops: CDR1 SGDLS, CDR2 YYNGEE. This CDR3 is built from 15 residues. V dropped 4 bases and J dropped 6; count of bases not matched to a gene: 10. CDR3 region: CASSSQQGALAEAFF. The CDR3, as DNA: TGTGCCAGCAGCTCTCAACAGGGGGCCTTGGCTGAAGCTTTCTTT.

V usage is TRBV5-8 and J usage is TRBJ1-4; a weak D match, TRBD1 (5 bases). This CDR3 has 14 amino acids. Germline V gives CDR1 SGHTS, CDR2 YDEGEE. Trimming shortened V by 3 bases and J by 4 bases, and 10 bases separated the two germline ends. The CDR3 reads CASSSGRSNEKLFF. CDR3 sequence (DNA): TGTGCCAGCAGCTCGGGACGGAGTAATGAAAAACTGTTTTTT.

The rearrangement links TRBV14 to TRBJ2-7; D may be TRBD2 (6 bases). Trimming took 4 bases from V and 3 from J, leaving 7 bases between them. Per the germline V gene, CDR1 is SGHDN and CDR2 is FVKESK. The CDR3 has 12 amino acids. CDR3: CASSRRDYEQYF. In DNA, the CDR3 is TGTGCCAGCAGCCGGCGGGACTACGAGCAGTACTTC.

Only one count was recorded for this clone. V is TRBV11-2 and J is TRBJ1-1; a possible D gene is TRBD1 (6 bases). The V gene lost 3 bases and the J gene lost 7 bases, with 9 bases spanning the gap. Germline loops: CDR1 SGHAT, CDR2 FQNNGV. The CDR3 loop spans 12 amino acids. The CDR3 DNA reads TGTGCCAGCAGCTTTTTACAGGGTGAAGCTTTCTTT. Translated: CASSFLQGEAFF.

The V call is TRBV4-1, the J call TRBJ2-7, with 10 positions matching TRBD2. Trimming cost V 0 bases and J 0 bases; bases outside gene matches: 8. The CDR3 runs to 18 residues. The germline V gene has CDR1 MGHRA and CDR2 YSYEKL. The CDR3 is CASSQEWSTSGVSYEQYF. In DNA form, the CDR3 reads TGCGCCAGCAGCCAAGAATGGTCAACTAGCGGGGTCTCCTACGAGCAGTACTTC.

The chain has TRBV28 and TRBJ1-2; D gene unclear. CDR3 length equals 15 residues. The germline V and J ends were trimmed by 6 bases and 3 bases, with 17 bases remaining between them. Germline V gene lookup returns CDR1 MDHEN and CDR2 SYDVKM. In nucleotides, the CDR3 is TGTGCCAGCAGATCACCAACGAAGGCCTACTATGGCTACACCTTC. Translated, it gives CASRSPTKAYYGYTF.

This clone was observed once. The V and J genes are TRBV5-1 and TRBJ2-2; possible D gene TRBD1, 6 bases. CDR3 size: 15 residues. V lost 4 bases to trimming and J lost 7 bases, with 17 bases between them. Germline V gene data show CDR1 as SGHRS and CDR2 as YFSETQ. CDR3 sequence (DNA): TGCGCCAGCAGCCCTACAGGGCGTGGGGGCGGGGAGCTGTTTTTT. Translating gives CASSPTGRGGGELFF.

The V gene is TRBV4-1, the J gene TRBJ2-7; TRBD2 matches 7 bases. Germline lookup yields CDR1 MGHRA and CDR2 YSYEKL. J was trimmed by 4 bases and V by 0 bases; bases with no gene match: 6. This CDR3 contains 15 residues. CDR3 nucleotides: TGCGCCAGCAGCCAAGATTGGCCGGGAGGATACGAGCAGTACTTC. The encoded protein is CASSQDWPGGYEQYF.

The DNA of the CDR3 is TGTGCCAGCAGCCAGTACCAGGGTCCGGCCACCGGGGAGCTGTTTTTT. Its translation is CASSQYQGPATGELFF. The gene calls are TRBV3-1 (or the pseudogene TRBV3-2) and TRBJ2-2; the D gene is possibly TRBD1 (5 bases). Germline V gene lookup returns CDR1 LGHDT and CDR2 YNNKEL (reference sequence). V gave up 3 bases and J gave up 4 bases, with 15 bases separating them. The CDR3 loop spans 16 amino acids.

This clone has a single count. The chain recombines TRBV7-9 with TRBJ2-7, with D tentatively TRBD1 (5 bases). This CDR3 region has 15 residues. CDR1 is SEHNR, CDR2 FQNEAQ, per germline (reference sequence). The V end was cut by 2 bases, the J end by 6 bases, with 17 bases between. This chain's CDR3 is CASSLRASRVGEQYF. CDR3 DNA: TGTGCCAGCAGCTTAAGGGCCTCCAGGGTCGGCGAGCAGTACTTC.

This rearrangement joins TRBV28 to TRBJ2-1; 10 bases line up with TRBD2. The CDR3 has 17 amino acids. Trimming at V came to 3 bases and at J to 0 bases, leaving 5 bases not matched to a gene. Germline V lookup: CDR1 MDHEN, CDR2 SYDVKM. In DNA form, the CDR3 reads TGTGCCAGCAGTTTGAGACTAGCGGGTGACTCCTACAATGAGCAGTTCTTC. This translates into CASSLRLAGDSYNEQFF.

This sequence joins TRBV27 and TRBJ1-1; no clear D gene. Germline values: CDR1 MNHEY, CDR2 SMNVEV (reference sequence). V lost 2 bases and J lost 0, with 7 bases in between. This CDR3 spans 14 amino acids. The DNA of the CDR3 is TGTGCCAGCAGTTTAGGACCCTTGAACACTGAAGCTTTCTTT. Residues: CASSLGPLNTEAFF.

The V and J genes are TRBV2 and TRBJ2-3; D not resolved. The CDR3 is 10 residues long. Trimming took 2 bases from V and 11 from J, leaving 5 bases between them. Germline V lookup: CDR1 SNHLY, CDR2 FYNNEI. CDR3 nucleotide sequence: TGTGCCAGCAGTGAACAGAGGCAGTATTTT. The encoded protein is CASSEQRQYF.

The rearrangement joins TRBV19 to TRBJ1-2, with a possible D match to TRBD1 (5 bases). The CDR3 has 12 amino acids. V was pared by 6 bases and J by 4 bases, with 9 bases between. Germline V gene sequence: CDR1 LNHDA, CDR2 SQIVND (reference sequence). The CDR3 DNA reads TGTGCCAGTAGGACAGACAGCTATGGCTACACCTTC. This gives the protein CASRTDSYGYTF.

The chain uses TRBV7-9 and TRBJ1-6, with D uncertain. This CDR3 has 13 residues. Germline V gives CDR1 SEHNR, CDR2 FQNEAQ (reference sequence). The ends were cut back, 3 bases at V and 7 bases at J, with 7 bases in the middle. CDR3 coding DNA: TGTGCCAGCAGCTTCCCGGCAAATTCACCCCTCCACTTT. This sequence encodes CASSFPANSPLHF.